This TCR beta chain was sequenced in a study of T-cell reconstitution after alpha-beta-depleted transplantation in children. Broader study findings: Surviving recipient T cells and thymic progenitors underlay high day-60 TCRbeta diversity in some patients. It was reported that alpha-beta T cells came from several hundred expanded graft clones (about two months after transplant). At the one-year point after transplant, T-cell counts and TCRbeta diversity were found to come mostly from T cells that had been newly produced.

V was clipped by 6 bases and J by 6 bases, with 11 bases between them. This CDR3 has 13 amino acids. From germline, CDR1 is MNHNS and CDR2 SASEGT. Notes on this clonotype: Its target is unknown.

The TCRbeta library incorporated unique molecular identifiers. TCRdb analysed the PCR reads with MiXCR anew, one entry per CDR3 protein. The sample has about 980,000 distinct CDR3 sequences, about 31% seen once. The sequence derives from a boy younger than two who had a stem cell transplant for SCID, so the T cells may come from the graft donor. This specimen was PBMCs, mostly from graft donor cells, taken 360 days after TCRalphabeta/CD19-depleted stem cell transplant. The rearrangement joins TRBV6-1 to TRBJ2-2; D uncertain. CDR3 loop: CASRSGVPGELFF. The CDR3 DNA sequence: TGTGCCAGCAGGTCCGGAGTTCCCGGGGAGCTGTTTTTT.